The 21 T cell receptor beta chains below all came from one sample that was sequenced in a study of cytomegalovirus exposure and HLA in healthy donors. PCR involved 60 Vbeta and 13 Jbeta primers. Method: immunoSEQ multiplex PCR; TCRdb's copy keeps in-frame clones and lacks some. The sample has approximately 220,000 clones, about 77% seen once. The sample taken for sequencing was PBMCs. The source is a young woman in good health and CMV-seronegative.

The chain has TRBV5-6 and TRBJ2-2; 8 bases line up with TRBD1. CDR3 length: 17 residues. CDR1 is SGHDT and CDR2 is YYEEEE in the germline V gene. V lost 4 bases and J lost 4; bases outside the gene matches: 12. The CDR3 reads CASSGAFRGQSTGELFF. The CDR3 nucleotides are TGTGCCAGCAGCGGCGCCTTCAGGGGGCAGAGCACCGGGGAGCTGTTTTTT.

This chain connects TRBV7-9 to TRBJ2-3; 9 nucleotides align to TRBD2. V trimming: 1 base; J trimming: 1 base; junction bases outside the gene matches: 9. This CDR3 has 18 residues. Germline V gene data show CDR1 as SEHNR and CDR2 as FQNEAQ (reference sequence). This CDR3 is CASSLVRLAEMRTDTQYF. Written as DNA, the CDR3 is TGTGCCAGCAGCTTAGTCCGACTAGCGGAGATGCGCACAGATACGCAGTATTTT.

V is TRBV7-8 and J is TRBJ2-7; 7 bases agree with TRBD1. Looked up from germline, CDR1 is SGHVS and CDR2 is FQNEAQ. V shed 3 bases, J shed 2 bases, and the junction held 7 bases outside the gene matches. The CDR3 is 15 amino acids. CDR3 loop: CASSFEPGQTYEQYF. As DNA, the CDR3 is TGTGCCAGCAGCTTCGAGCCGGGACAGACCTACGAGCAGTACTTC. The full variable domain, rest sourced from reference TRBV7-8 and TRBJ2-7, is GAGVSQSPRYKVAKRGQDVALRCDPISGHVSLFWYQQALGQGPEFLTYFQNEAQLDKSGLPSDRFFAERPEGSVSTLKIQRTQQEDSAVYLCASSFEPGQTYEQYFGPGTRLTVT.

The chain recombines TRBV10-3 with TRBJ2-7; 8 bases line up with TRBD2. V was clipped by 8 bases and J by 10 bases; unmatched bases: 19. The V gene's germline CDR1 is ENHRY and CDR2 SYGVKD. The CDR3 spans 15 residues. For the CDR3, the DNA is TGTGCCATCGGGATGGCACTAGCGGCGGTGAGAGAACAGTACTTC. As protein: CAIGMALAAVREQYF.

This sequence joins TRBV4-1 and TRBJ1-1, with D tentatively TRBD1 (6 bases). V gave up 1 base and J gave up 4 bases, with 13 bases separating them. CDR1 MGHRA and CDR2 YSYEKL come from the germline V gene. This CDR3 comprises 15 residues. This CDR3 reads CASSQVFGQSTEAFF. The CDR3 DNA is TGCGCCAGCAGCCAAGTATTCGGACAGTCCACTGAAGCTTTCTTT.

This chain uses TRBV5-4 with TRBJ2-2, with D possibly matching TRBD2 (6 bases). The V gene lost 4 bases and the J gene lost 0 bases, with 10 bases spanning the gap. CDR3 size: 15 residues. From germline, CDR1 is SGHNT and CDR2 YYREEE (reference sequence). CDR3 residues: CASSPRETNTGELFF. CDR3 DNA sequence: TGTGCCAGCAGCCCGCGGGAAACGAACACCGGGGAGCTGTTTTTT.

The rearrangement links TRBV5-1 to TRBJ2-5, with TRBD2 identical over 16 bases. Germline V CDR1 and CDR2: SGHRS, YFSETQ. This CDR3 region has 15 residues. Trimming cost V 6 bases and J 5 bases; bases outside gene matches: 4. CDR3 sequence (DNA): TGCGCCAGCATGGGACTAGCGGGGGGGCATGAGACCCAGTACTTC. Encoded protein: CASMGLAGGHETQYF.

The chain carries TRBV30 and TRBJ2-1; 9 nucleotides line up with TRBD2. The V gene's germline CDR1 is GTSNPN and CDR2 SVGIG (reference sequence). The trim removed 1 base at V and 2 bases at J, leaving 3 bases unmatched. The CDR3 is 15 amino acids. CDR3 nucleotide sequence: TGTGCCTGGAGTGAGGCGGGGGGGGCCTACAATGAGCAGTTCTTC. It is translated as CAWSEAGGAYNEQFF.

The chain employs TRBV2 and TRBJ2-7; 7 nucleotides line up with TRBD1. The CDR3 length is 12 residues. Germline CDR1 SNHLY, CDR2 FYNNEI. The junction had 2 bases not matched to a gene; V was cut back by 6 bases and J by 3 bases. The CDR3 region is CASRGDSYEQYF. Written as DNA, the CDR3 is TGTGCCAGCAGGGGGGACAGCTACGAGCAGTACTTC.

The chain has TRBV29-1 and TRBJ2-1; TRBD2 matches 10 bases. The CDR3 is 14 residues long. The V segment lost 7 bases and the J segment 6 bases; nucleotides outside the gene matches: 9. The germline CDR1 and CDR2 sequences are SQVTM and ANQGSEA. The CDR3 loop is CSGALAGVRNEQFF. CDR3 nucleotides: TGCAGCGGGGCCCTAGCGGGAGTACGCAATGAGCAGTTCTTC.

This clone was seen only a few times. The chain recombines TRBV5-1 with TRBJ1-1, with D hard to call. V dropped 4 bases and J dropped 5 bases, with 9 bases sitting between them. Germline V gives CDR1 SGHRS, CDR2 YFSETQ. CDR3 length: 12 residues. This chain's CDR3 is CASSSGWTEAFF. The CDR3 bases are TGCGCCAGCAGCAGCGGGTGGACTGAAGCTTTCTTT.

CDR3 region: CASSPPGQAQYF. CDR3 coding DNA: TGTGCCAGCAGCCCCCCCGGACAGGCGCAGTACTTC. The chain carries TRBV7-2 and TRBJ2-7; 7 bases match TRBD1. Germline loops: CDR1 SGHTA, CDR2 FQGNSA. The CDR3 extends over 12 amino acids. V was pared by 5 bases and J by 9 bases, with 7 bases of the junction left unmatched.

This clone occurred a few times. The chain employs TRBV7-3 and TRBJ2-4; a weak D match, TRBD2 (7 bases). The CDR3 loop spans 13 amino acids. Germline CDR1 reads SGHTA; CDR2 reads FQGTGA. The ends were cut back, 2 bases at V and 9 bases at J, with 11 bases in the middle. Written as DNA, the CDR3 is TGTGCCAGCAGCTTAGAGGGGGGGGGCATTCAGTACTTC. Translated: CASSLEGGGIQYF.

The chain is built from TRBV2 and TRBJ2-2; no clear D gene. The CDR3 runs to 11 residues. Looked up from germline, CDR1 is SNHLY and CDR2 is FYNNEI. Trimming took off 4 bases at V and 8 bases at J, with 5 bases between the two ends. The CDR3 bases are TGTGCCAGCAGTGTTCTTGGGGAGCTGTTTTTT. As protein: CASSVLGELFF.

The chain joins TRBV6-5 to TRBJ2-5, with 9 bases fitting TRBD1. The DNA end is more similar to TRBJ2-7, so the J call may be wrong. The CDR3 sequence is 14 residues long. The V gene's germline CDR1 is MNHEY and CDR2 SVGAGI. The DNA for the CDR3 is TGTGCCAGCAGTCCACAGGGGGCTAAATACGAGCAGTACTTC. It encodes CASSPQGAKYEQYF.

The chain links TRBV9 to TRBJ2-7; weak D call: TRBD1 (6 bases). The CDR3 totals 14 residues. Germline assignment: CDR1 SGDLS and CDR2 YYNGEE. With 0 bases removed from V and 3 bases from J, the gap between germline ends came to 10 bases. The CDR3 region has the DNA TGTGCCAGCAGCGTAGGAGGGGGAGACTACGAGCAGTACTTC. Translated: CASSVGGGDYEQYF.

This sequence joins TRBV28 and TRBJ2-1, with TRBD1 matching over 7 bases. Germline V gene sequence: CDR1 MDHEN, CDR2 SYDVKM. The CDR3 covers 16 residues. V lost 7 bases, J lost 0 bases, and 9 bases stayed unmatched. CDR3 DNA sequence: TGTGCCAGCACGCCAGGGGGACGGAGCTCCTACAATGAGCAGTTCTTC. It is translated as CASTPGGRSSYNEQFF.

The V call is TRBV19, the J call TRBJ2-1; maybe TRBD1 (5 bases). V was clipped by 5 bases and J by 12 bases, with 14 bases between them. Germline CDR1 reads LNHDA; CDR2 reads SQIVND (reference sequence). The CDR3 has 12 residues. CDR3 region: CASSPDTSGQFF. For the CDR3, the DNA is TGTGCCAGTAGTCCGGACACCTCGGGGCAGTTCTTC.

The genes are TRBV5-4 and TRBJ1-2; no definite D call. The CDR3 runs 12 residues. Between the trimmed V and J ends, which lost 4 bases and 8 bases, there was a span of 12 bases. Per germline, CDR1 SGHNT and CDR2 YYREEE (reference sequence). CDR3: CASSTAVSGYTF. The CDR3 region has the DNA TGTGCCAGCAGCACAGCGGTCTCCGGCTACACCTTC.

By share, this clone counts as large. This same CDR3 is encoded by further DNA sequences in the sample. The V gene is TRBV5-6, the J gene TRBJ1-1; 7 bases agree with TRBD1. The CDR3 extends over 14 amino acids. Germline loops: CDR1 SGHDT, CDR2 YYEEEE. V lost 0 bases, J lost 10 bases, and 9 bases stayed unmatched. This CDR3 reads CASSLVTGALGAFF. The CDR3 bases are TGTGCCAGCAGCTTGGTAACAGGGGCTTTGGGAGCTTTCTTT.

V gene TRBV2 combines with J gene TRBJ2-3; D might be TRBD2 (6 bases). The V gene lost 3 bases and the J gene lost 8 bases, with 15 bases spanning the gap. The CDR3 totals 14 residues. Germline assignment: CDR1 SNHLY and CDR2 FYNNEI. The CDR3 nucleotides are TGTGCCAGCAGTGATGGGCTAGCGACGGGTACGCAGTATTTT. Translation gives CASSDGLATGTQYF.